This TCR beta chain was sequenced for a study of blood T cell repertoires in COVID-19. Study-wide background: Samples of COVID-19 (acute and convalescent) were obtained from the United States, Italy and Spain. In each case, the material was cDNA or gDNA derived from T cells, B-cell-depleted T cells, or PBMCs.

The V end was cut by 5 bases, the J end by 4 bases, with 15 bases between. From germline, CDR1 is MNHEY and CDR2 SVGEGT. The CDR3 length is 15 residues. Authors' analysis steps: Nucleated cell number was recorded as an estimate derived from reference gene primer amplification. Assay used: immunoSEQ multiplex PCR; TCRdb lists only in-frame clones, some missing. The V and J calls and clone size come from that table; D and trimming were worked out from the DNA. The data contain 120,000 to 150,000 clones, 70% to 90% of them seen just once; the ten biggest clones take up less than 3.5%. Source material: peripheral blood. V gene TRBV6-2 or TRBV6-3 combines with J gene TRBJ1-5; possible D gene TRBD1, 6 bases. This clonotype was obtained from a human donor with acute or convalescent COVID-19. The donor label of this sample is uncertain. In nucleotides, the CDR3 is TGTGCCAGCAGTCTAGGTGACAGGTCGAATCAGCCCCAGCATTTT. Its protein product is CASSLGDRSNQPQHF.